Below, 10 T cell receptor beta chains from the same sample are listed, as sequenced in a study of blood T cell repertoires in COVID-19. Assay: immunoSEQ multiplex PCR; the TCRdb copy retains only in-frame clones and omits some. The sample lists 40,000 to 60,000 clones, around 68% occurring once. The sample taken for sequencing was peripheral blood. The receptors originated from a woman in her 70s with acute or convalescent COVID-19.

The chain employs TRBV7-6 and TRBJ2-5; 7 nucleotides match TRBD1. The length of the CDR3 is 17 residues. Germline assignment: CDR1 SGHVS and CDR2 FNYEAQ. J was trimmed by 3 bases and V by 5 bases; bases with no gene match: 15. The CDR3 DNA is TGTGCCAGCAGCGGACTGCCACCGTCGACAGGGAAAGAGACCCAGTACTTC. Its translation is CASSGLPPSTGKETQYF. Based on the CDR3 plus reference TRBV7-6 and TRBJ2-5, the full variable domain is GAGVSQSPRYKVTKRGQDVALRCDPISGHVSLYWYRQALGQGPEFLTYFNYEAQQDKSGLPNDRFSAERPEGSISTLTIQRTEQRDSAMYRCASSGLPPSTGKETQYFGPGTRLLVL.

The V call is TRBV10-1, the J call TRBJ2-2; perhaps TRBD1 as D (6 bases). CDR3 size: 14 residues. V dropped 0 bases and J dropped 13 bases, with 15 bases sitting between them. In germline, CDR1 is WNHNN, CDR2 SYGVQD (reference sequence). The CDR3: CASSESAGAGGLFF. CDR3 bases: TGCGCCAGCAGTGAGTCCGCAGGGGCCGGAGGGCTGTTTTTT.

V is TRBV20-1 and J is TRBJ2-5; D uncertain. Between the trimmed V and J ends, which lost 3 bases and 1 base, there was a span of 18 bases. There are 16 residues in the CDR3. Looked up from germline, CDR1 is DFQATT and CDR2 is SNEGSKA (reference sequence). CDR3: CSASKWAPESQETQYF. Here the CDR3 DNA reads TGCAGTGCTAGTAAGTGGGCGCCCGAAAGCCAAGAGACCCAGTACTTC.

This clone was recorded at least ten times. The chain is built from TRBV2 and TRBJ1-1; 7 bases are shared with TRBD1. Germline trimming cut 5 bases from V and 4 bases from J; bases unmatched to any gene: 4. The CDR3 has 13 amino acids. Germline V gene sequence: CDR1 SNHLY, CDR2 FYNNEI. CDR3 nucleotides: TGTGCCAGCAGTCGAACAGGGGCCACTGAAGCTTTCTTT. Its translation is CASSRTGATEAFF.

CDR3: CAWSRLAGVDEQYF. The DNA of the CDR3 is TGTGCCTGGAGTCGGCTAGCGGGAGTAGACGAGCAGTACTTC. J is TRBJ2-7 and V is TRBV30; 10 bases agree with TRBD2. Germline CDR1 is GTSNPN and CDR2 is SVGIG (reference sequence). V lost 2 bases, J lost 5 bases, and 6 bases stayed unmatched. This CDR3 is built from 14 residues.

The table lists this clone with a few counts. The J gene is TRBJ1-6, the V gene TRBV18; a weak D match, TRBD1 (5 bases). In germline, CDR1 is KGHSH, CDR2 LQKENI. The CDR3 is 15 amino acids. Trimming removed 10 bases at V and 7 bases at J, with 20 bases between. The CDR3 sequence: CATSASRTNNSPLHF. DNA of the CDR3: TGTGCCACCTCTGCCTCTCGGACAAACAATTCACCCCTCCACTTT.

Worth noting for this clone: The sample has other DNA sequences that encode this CDR3 too. The chain employs TRBV6-2 or TRBV6-3 and TRBJ1-5; D is uncertain. Germline CDR1 reads MNHEY; CDR2 reads SVGEGT. V dropped 2 bases and J dropped 6 bases, with 5 bases sitting between them. The CDR3 totals 12 residues. CDR3 DNA: TGTGCCAGCAGTTACGTCCTTCAGCCCCAGCATTTT. It codes for CASSYVLQPQHF.

This clone has just a few counts. The chain couples TRBV4-3 to TRBJ1-2, with a possible D match to TRBD1 (5 bases). The V end was cut by 0 bases, the J end by 0 bases, with 11 bases between. In germline, CDR1 is LGHNA, CDR2 YSLEER. The CDR3 spans 16 residues. CDR3: CASSQDLGGANYGYTF. CDR3 coding DNA: TGCGCCAGCAGCCAAGATCTTGGGGGGGCTAACTATGGCTACACCTTC.

The chain employs TRBV5-1 and TRBJ2-3; a possible D gene is TRBD1 (5 bases). The CDR3 extends over 15 amino acids. V lost 4 bases, J lost 0 bases, and 12 bases lay in between. CDR1 is SGHRS, CDR2 YFSETQ, per germline. CDR3 in DNA: TGCGCCAGCAGCCCATGGACATCTAGCACAGATACGCAGTATTTT. Amino acid sequence: CASSPWTSSTDTQYF.

Relative to its sample, this clone is medium-sized. V gene TRBV28 combines with J gene TRBJ1-3; weak D call: TRBD1 (5 bases). The CDR3 runs 16 residues. The germline V gene encodes CDR1 MDHEN and CDR2 SYDVKM. Trimming left V 2 bases short and J 4 bases short, with 15 bases between. CDR3 loop: CASSLGAGPAGNTIYF. In nucleotides, the CDR3 is TGTGCCAGCAGTTTAGGGGCAGGGCCGGCGGGAAACACCATATATTTT.